The 31 T cell receptor beta chains below all came from one sample that was sequenced in a study of T cells in Graves' hyperthyroidism and ophthalmopathy. Template material for amplifying TCR beta CDR3 regions consisted of RNA transcripts. During a first-round RT-PCR of the TCR CDR3, the HTBI primer set was used. TCRdb re-analysed the multiplex PCR reads in MiXCR, keeping a single row per CDR3 protein. There are some 400,000 distinct CDR3 sequences in the sample; more than 11% occur only once, and around 10% lies in the top ten. Sequenced input: blood. These receptors all come from a woman in her sixties with Graves' hyperthyroidism.

This clonotype came up a few times. The J gene is TRBJ1-6, the V gene TRBV27; weak D call: TRBD1 (5 bases). The CDR3 has 15 amino acids. Germline V gene sequence: CDR1 MNHEY, CDR2 SMNVEV (reference sequence). The V gene lost 3 bases and the J gene lost 4 bases, with 10 bases spanning the gap. The CDR3 protein is CASSFRGSYNSPLHF. As DNA, the CDR3 is TGTGCCAGCAGTTTCCGGGGGTCTTATAATTCACCCCTCCACTTT.

This clonotype was recorded a few times. J is TRBJ1-5 and V is TRBV7-3, with 10 bases aligning to TRBD1. Losses at the gene ends were 8 bases for V and 6 bases for J; bases not matched to a gene: 7. The CDR3 consists of 14 residues. The germline V gene encodes CDR1 SGHTA and CDR2 FQGTGA. CDR3 loop: CASAPTGGGQPQHF. In DNA, the CDR3 is TGTGCCAGCGCCCCGACAGGGGGCGGTCAGCCCCAGCATTTT.

This clonotype came up a few times. The chain couples TRBV19 to TRBJ1-2; 9 nucleotides agree with TRBD1. V lost 3 bases to trimming and J lost 7 bases; unmatched junction nucleotides: 3. From germline, CDR1 is LNHDA and CDR2 SQIVND (reference sequence). The CDR3 loop spans 13 amino acids. CDR3 sequence (DNA): TGTGCCAGTAGTATCGGGACAGGGACTGGCTACACCTTC. As protein: CASSIGTGTGYTF.

This clonotype was observed a handful of times. The V call is TRBV20-1, the J call TRBJ2-7; possibly TRBD1 for D (6 bases). V lost 6 bases, J lost 0 bases, and 12 bases lay in between. The length of the CDR3 is 13 residues. From germline, CDR1 is DFQATT and CDR2 SNEGSKA (reference sequence). The CDR3, as DNA: TGCAGTGCCCTGAGGGACACCTCCTACGAGCAGTACTTC. Amino acids: CSALRDTSYEQYF.

This clonotype is judged medium-sized. The chain recombines TRBV11-2 with TRBJ1-5; D is perhaps TRBD1 (5 bases). Trimming took 0 bases from V and 6 from J, leaving 9 bases between them. The CDR3 spans 14 residues. The V gene's germline CDR1 is SGHAT and CDR2 FQNNGV. CDR3 DNA: TGTGCCAGCAGCTTAGATCCAGGGACTCAGCCCCAGCATTTT. Amino acid sequence: CASSLDPGTQPQHF.

This sequence joins TRBV6-1 and TRBJ1-2; maybe TRBD1 (5 bases). In germline, CDR1 is MNHNS, CDR2 SASEGT. This CDR3 is 12 amino acids long. V gave up 5 bases and J gave up 7 bases, with 11 bases separating them. DNA for the CDR3: TGTGCCAGCAGTTTCCAGGGAAGTGGCTACACCTTC. Its protein product is CASSFQGSGYTF.

This clonotype showed up many times. The rearrangement joins TRBV29-1 to TRBJ2-7; D is perhaps TRBD1 or TRBD2 (5 bases each). Trimming cost V 6 bases and J 0 bases, with 12 bases left between them. The CDR3 is 13 amino acids. Germline CDR1 SQVTM, CDR2 ANQGSEA. The CDR3 here is CSVSRDPSYEQYF. The CDR3 region has the DNA TGCAGCGTGAGTCGGGACCCCTCCTACGAGCAGTACTTC.

This clonotype turned up a few times. CDR3 loop: CASRATGADNSPLHF. The CDR3 bases are TGTGCCAGCAGAGCCACAGGGGCGGATAATTCACCCCTCCACTTT. The gene calls are TRBV7-9 and TRBJ1-6; 7 nucleotides match TRBD1. Germline V CDR1 and CDR2: SEHNR, FQNEAQ (reference sequence). J lost 5 bases, V lost 6 bases, and 7 bases had no gene match. The CDR3 length is 15 residues.

The chain combines TRBV5-1 with TRBJ2-5, with a tentative D call TRBD1 (6 bases). The CDR3 is 17 amino acids. The germline V gene encodes CDR1 SGHRS and CDR2 YFSETQ. The V end lost 5 bases, the J end lost 0 bases, and 20 bases lay between the germline ends. CDR3 in DNA: TGCGCCAGCAGACTCATACAGGGACCCGACTACCAAGAGACCCAGTACTTC. Amino acid sequence: CASRLIQGPDYQETQYF.

This clonotype was counted between two and nine times. CDR3 DNA: TGCGCCAGCAGCCAGTCCCGGGACAGGGTCGGGGAAAAACTGTTTTTT. This encodes CASSQSRDRVGEKLFF. The genes are TRBV4-1 and TRBJ1-4; 9 bases fit TRBD1. Germline loops: CDR1 MGHRA, CDR2 YSYEKL. Trimming at V came to 3 bases and at J to 8 bases, leaving 10 bases not matched to a gene. The length of the CDR3 is 16 residues.

This clonotype was seen many times. The chain joins TRBV7-8 to TRBJ1-5; D gene ambiguous. The V and J ends lost 0 bases and 0 bases respectively, with 12 bases between them. Germline assignment: CDR1 SGHVS and CDR2 FQNEAQ. The CDR3 consists of 17 residues. CDR3 region: CASSLAIEHLSNQPQHF. The DNA for the CDR3 is TGTGCCAGCAGCTTAGCGATTGAACATCTTAGCAATCAGCCCCAGCATTTT.

Comments on this clonotype: A much larger clone lies a single base off, so this may be a read error. The CDR3 region is CTSSSRQGQGTQYF. The CDR3 coding sequence is TGTACCAGCAGCTCCCGACAGGGGCAAGGTACGCAGTATTTT. The J gene is TRBJ2-3, the V gene TRBV7-2; TRBD1 agrees at 8 bases. The germline V gene encodes CDR1 SGHTA and CDR2 FQGNSA. This CDR3 has 14 residues. V lost 4 bases to trimming and J lost 8 bases; unmatched junction nucleotides: 8.

This clonotype was observed a handful of times. The J gene is TRBJ2-3, the V gene TRBV4-2, with 9 bases that match TRBD2. Germline assignment: CDR1 LGHNA and CDR2 YNFKEQ. The CDR3 has 17 amino acids. J lost 5 bases, V lost 0 bases, and 9 bases had no gene match. The CDR3, as DNA: TGTGCCAGCAGCCAAGATTTAGCGACTAGCGGTGAAGATACGCAGTATTTT. Translated, it gives CASSQDLATSGEDTQYF.

This clonotype was counted at least ten times. The chain combines TRBV6-5 with TRBJ2-7; D gene uncertain. The germline gives CDR1 MNHEY, CDR2 SVGAGI. The CDR3 totals 14 residues. V lost 2 bases and J lost 2, with 10 bases in between. The CDR3 DNA reads TGTGCCAGCAGTTACGGGCAAAACCCCTACGAGCAGTACTTC. Residues: CASSYGQNPYEQYF.

This clonotype has a count of ten or more. This chain uses TRBV27 with TRBJ1-1; the D is unclear. The CDR3 extends over 14 amino acids. Between the trimmed V and J ends, which lost 8 bases and 1 base, there was a span of 14 bases. In germline, CDR1 is MNHEY, CDR2 SMNVEV (reference sequence). CDR3: CASATLRGNTEAFF. CDR3 nucleotide sequence: TGTGCCAGCGCCACCTTGCGGGGGAACACTGAAGCTTTCTTT.

J is TRBJ2-5 and V is TRBV6-1; 10 bases align to TRBD2. Trimming took 0 bases from V and 5 from J; bases not matched to a gene: 9. Germline loops: CDR1 MNHNS, CDR2 SASEGT. CDR3 length equals 17 residues. The CDR3 protein is CASSEAGLAGVRETQYF. CDR3 in DNA: TGTGCCAGCAGTGAAGCGGGCCTAGCGGGAGTAAGGGAGACCCAGTACTTC.

This clonotype appeared a few times. V is TRBV6-4 and J is TRBJ1-3; D not resolved. Trimming left V 1 base short and J 0 bases short, with 10 bases between. Germline CDR1 and CDR2: MRHNA and SNTAGT. CDR3 length: 16 amino acids. CDR3 loop: CASSDLDAVSGNTIYF. CDR3 nucleotides: TGTGCCAGCAGTGACTTGGACGCAGTCTCTGGAAACACCATATATTTT.

Ten or more counts support this clonotype. V usage is TRBV2 and J usage is TRBJ2-7; D gene unclear. From germline, CDR1 is SNHLY and CDR2 FYNNEI. Trimming took 6 bases from V and 5 from J, leaving 8 bases between them. The CDR3 spans 11 residues. The CDR3 is CASRGIHEQYF. CDR3 sequence (DNA): TGTGCCAGCAGGGGTATCCACGAGCAGTACTTC.

This clonotype was observed many times. The chain joins TRBV7-2 to TRBJ2-1; 9 nucleotides line up with TRBD2. The junction had 7 bases not matched to a gene; V was cut back by 5 bases and J by 5 bases. This CDR3 is 15 amino acids long. The germline V gene has CDR1 SGHTA and CDR2 FQGNSA. The CDR3 sequence: CASSRLAENHNEQFF. In DNA, the CDR3 is TGTGCCAGCAGCCGACTAGCGGAGAACCACAATGAGCAGTTCTTC.

There are many counts of this clonotype. This rearrangement joins TRBV19 to TRBJ2-7; possible D gene TRBD1, 6 bases. CDR3 length: 13 amino acids. V lost 4 bases, J lost 1 base, and 8 bases lay in between. The germline gives CDR1 LNHDA, CDR2 SQIVND (reference sequence). CDR3 DNA sequence: TGTGCCAGTAGTACAGGGGCATCCTACGAGCAGTACTTC. Translated: CASSTGASYEQYF.

About this clonotype itself: A read error is possible here, since a much larger clone lies one base away. The V and J genes are TRBV5-1 and TRBJ2-1, with TRBD2 matching over 9 bases. The germline gives CDR1 SGHRS, CDR2 YFSETQ. The length of the CDR3 is 15 residues. The CDR3 DNA is TGCGCCAGCAGCTTGGGACTAGCGGATTTCAATGAGCGGTTCTTC. Encoded protein: CASSLGLADFNERFF.

The chain employs TRBV12-3 or TRBV12-4 and TRBJ2-7, with 10 bases matching TRBD1. The V segment lost 4 bases and the J segment 4 bases; nucleotides outside the gene matches: 7. The CDR3 covers 15 residues. The CDR3 bases are TGTGCCAGCAGTTACAACCGGGACAGGGGTTACGAGCAGTACTTC. It specifies CASSYNRDRGYEQYF.

This clonotype was counted ten times or more. The V and J genes are TRBV7-2 and TRBJ2-3, with a possible D match to TRBD1 (5 bases). The germline CDR1 and CDR2 sequences are SGHTA and FQGNSA. V was pared by 0 bases and J by 8 bases, with 12 bases between. The CDR3 is made up of 14 amino acids. This CDR3 is CASSLAGRPGTQYF. In DNA, the CDR3 is TGTGCCAGCAGCTTAGCGGGGCGGCCAGGTACGCAGTATTTT. The whole variable domain, remainder taken from reference TRBV7-2 and TRBJ2-3, is GAGVSQSPSNKVTEKGKDVELRCDPISGHTALYWYRQSLGQGLEFLIYFQGNSAPDKSGLPSDRFSAERTGGSVSTLTIQRTQQEDSAVYLCASSLAGRPGTQYFGPGTRLTVL.

CDR3 bases: TGTGCCCTAGGACGGGGGAGAGATCAGCCCCAGCATTTT. Translated, it gives CALGRGRDQPQHF. The chain carries TRBV28 and TRBJ1-5; D is perhaps TRBD1 (5 bases). Trimming removed 11 bases from V and 5 bases from J, with 16 bases in between. Germline CDR1 is MDHEN and CDR2 is SYDVKM. The CDR3 runs to 13 residues.

Only a few counts were recorded for this clonotype. The J gene is TRBJ2-1, the V gene TRBV12-3 or TRBV12-4; 13 bases align to TRBD2. V was clipped by 4 bases and J by 3 bases; unmatched bases: 3. This CDR3 spans 16 amino acids. The chain's CDR3 is CASSSGTSGVYNEQFF. The CDR3 DNA reads TGTGCCAGCAGTTCTGGGACTAGCGGGGTCTACAATGAGCAGTTCTTC.

This clonotype has a count of ten or more. The J gene is TRBJ2-3, the V gene TRBV12-3 or TRBV12-4, with TRBD2 matching 9 bases. The CDR3 is made up of 16 amino acids. Unmatched junction bases numbered 7, after V lost 5 bases and J lost 1 base. CDR3 amino acids: CASSQSLAGGTDTQYF. For the CDR3, the DNA is TGTGCCAGCAGTCAATCTTTAGCGGGAGGCACAGATACGCAGTATTTT.

This clonotype was picked up many times. The genes are TRBV9 and TRBJ2-5, with TRBD1 as a possible D gene (6 bases). Germline-derived CDR1 and CDR2 are SGDLS and YYNGEE. CDR3 length: 14 amino acids. The V gene lost 4 bases and the J gene lost 2 bases, with 12 bases spanning the gap. CDR3 region: CASSYTGQQETQYF. The CDR3, as DNA: TGTGCCAGCAGCTACACAGGGCAACAAGAGACCCAGTACTTC.

In its sample, this clonotype was seen many times. The rearrangement uses TRBV7-3 and TRBJ2-3; 8 bases line up with TRBD2. Germline V gene lookup returns CDR1 SGHTA and CDR2 FQGTGA. J was trimmed by 1 base and V by 5 bases; bases with no gene match: 8. The CDR3 is 16 amino acids. The CDR3 nucleotides are TGTGCCAGCAGCCGGGGGGGCGGACAAGGCACAGATACGCAGTATTTT. The encoded protein is CASSRGGGQGTDTQYF.

This chain joins TRBV19 and TRBJ2-4; D possibly matches TRBD1 or TRBD2 (5 bases each). The CDR3 covers 17 residues. CDR1 and CDR2 from the germline V gene are LNHDA and SQIVND (reference sequence). V lost 1 base and J 2 bases, leaving 15 bases between the germline ends. The CDR3 nucleotides read TGTGCCAGTAGTATAGTTGGGACCGCGGACACCAAAAACATTCAGTACTTC. Translated, it gives CASSIVGTADTKNIQYF.

Comment on this clonotype: One base away lies a much larger clone, so this may be a sequencing read error. The CDR3 DNA follows: TGTGCCAGCTCACCGGGCGGGAGAACCTACAATGAGCAGTACTTC. Its protein is CASSPGGRTYNEQYF. The chain joins TRBV10-3 to TRBJ2-7, with 7 bases lining up with TRBD2. Germline lookup yields CDR1 ENHRY and CDR2 SYGVKD. V shed 10 bases, J shed 7 bases, and the junction held 19 bases outside the gene matches. The CDR3 totals 15 residues.

This clonotype has a handful of counts. The genes are TRBV5-1 and TRBJ1-1; D call uncertain. Germline CDR1 is SGHRS and CDR2 is YFSETQ. The CDR3 consists of 13 residues. The V gene lost 0 bases and the J gene lost 7 bases, with 10 bases spanning the gap. The CDR3 sequence: CASSLAPGIEAFF. The CDR3 DNA is TGCGCCAGCAGCTTGGCTCCAGGAATTGAAGCTTTCTTT.